This TCR beta chain was captured in a study of T cell changes during pregnancy in multiple sclerosis. Germline V gives CDR1 SNHLY, CDR2 FYNNEI. CDR3 size: 14 residues. Trimming removed 5 bases at V and 3 bases at J, with 11 bases between. Assay: immunoSEQ multiplex PCR; the TCRdb copy retains only in-frame clones and omits some. The sample holds about 36,000 clones, around 89% seen once. The clonotype comes from a female donor with multiple sclerosis, enrolled in a pregnancy study. The rearrangement uses TRBV2 and TRBJ1-5, with D perhaps matching TRBD1 (5 bases). The sequencing used CD8+ T cells from peripheral blood mononuclear cells, collected in the third trimester of pregnancy. The CDR3 loop reads CASSSGGNNQPQHF. DNA of the CDR3: TGTGCCAGCAGTTCCGGGGGGAACAATCAGCCCCAGCATTTT.